These 31 T cell receptor beta chains originate from one sample sequenced in a study of CD8+ T cells in alopecia areata. Extracted RNA was reverse transcribed into cDNA, the sequencing template. TCRdb keeps only in-frame clones here, not all; method: immunoSEQ multiplex PCR. In total the sample includes more than 250,000 clones, none of them seen once. Separation of pooled cutaneous lymph node cells was by sorting with CD4, CD8alpha, NKG2D, NKG2ACE and other markers. The sample consisted of CD4+ T cells sorted from a lymph node. All receptors come from a C3H/HeJ mouse with alopecia areata. The MHC haplotype recorded for the strain is H2-k.

The table lists this clone with a few counts. Germline and genes: mouse. The read ends 4 residues shy of where the CDR3 ends; the end is completed using the germline J gene. The chain employs TRBV13-3 and TRBJ2-2, with 12 nucleotides matching TRBD1. Losses at the gene ends were 5 bases for V and 6 bases for J; bases not matched to a gene: 5. The CDR3 sequence is 15 residues long. Germline CDR1 and CDR2: NNHDY and SYVADS. The sequenced CDR3 bases are TGTGCCAGCAGACCCGGGACAGGGGGCGCCGGG. It specifies CASRPGTGGAG. The whole CDR3 protein is CASRPGTGGAGQLYF.

Points on this clone: Mouse gene names apply. Coverage ceases 4 residues before the CDR3 finishes, and the germline J gene fills in the end. This chain links TRBV14 with TRBJ2-1, with 10 bases fitting TRBD1. Germline values: CDR1 SGHDT, CDR2 FRDEAV. V was clipped by 6 bases and J by 4 bases; unmatched bases: 4. This CDR3 spans 14 amino acids. The CDR3 loop is CASTPGQGYAEQFF. CDR3 bases read: TGTGCCAGCACCCCGGGACAGGGGTATGCT.

As for this clone: The genes and germline here are from mouse. The read finishes 4 residues shy of the CDR3 end, and the germline J gene is used to complete it. The chain carries TRBV31 and TRBJ2-1; the match to TRBD1 covers 9 bases. This CDR3 is 12 amino acids long. J lost 6 bases, V lost 8 bases, and 5 bases had no gene match. Per the germline V gene, CDR1 is GKSSPN and CDR2 is SITVG. This chain's CDR3 is CALNRGRAEQFF. CDR3 DNA, as far as it was read: TGTGCCCTAAACAGGGGGCGTGCT.

A remark on this clone: Mouse names are used for the genes. The read is 4 residues too short to cover the CDR3 end, so that end is filled in from the germline J gene. The rearrangement uses TRBV29 and TRBJ1-1; 7 nucleotides line up with TRBD1. The CDR3 extends over 14 amino acids. CDR1 is MSHET, CDR2 SYDVDS, per germline. V shed 2 bases, J shed 4 bases, and the junction held 4 bases outside the gene matches. CDR3 DNA, as far as it was read: TGTGCTAGCAGTTTAGTAGGGGGCAGCACA. Protein product: CASSLVGGST. The full-length CDR3 reads as CASSLVGGSTEVFF.

This clone was seen only a few times. The listed genes are named as in mouse. The DNA ends 4 residues before the CDR3 does, and the rest of the CDR3 is filled in from the germline J gene. J is TRBJ2-1 and V is TRBV12-1; perhaps TRBD2 as D (6 bases). The CDR3 loop spans 15 amino acids. The germline V gene has CDR1 SGHSN and CDR2 HYEKVE. Trimming took off 0 bases at V and 3 bases at J, with 11 bases between the two ends. The chain's CDR3 is CASSLDLGPYAEQFF. The sequenced CDR3 bases are TGTGCCAGCTCTCTCGATCTGGGGCCCTATGCT.

There are a few counts of this clone. Gene labels here are mouse ones. The DNA ends 4 residues before the CDR3 does, and the rest of the CDR3 is filled in from the germline J gene. The chain carries TRBV14 and TRBJ2-3, with TRBD1 matching over 7 bases. Germline-derived CDR1 and CDR2 are SGHDT and FRDEAV. This CDR3 has 15 amino acids. Germline trimming cut 5 bases from V and 0 bases from J; bases unmatched to any gene: 6. CDR3 sequence: CASSPGQNSAETLYF. The CDR3 DNA, read in part, is TGTGCCAGCAGCCCGGGACAGAATAGTGCAGAA.

This clone was detected a few times. Gene names and germline match the mouse. The CDR3 is cut off 4 residues early in the read; its end comes from the germline J gene. V gene TRBV13-3 combines with J gene TRBJ2-3; a possible D gene is TRBD1 (6 bases). CDR3 length equals 13 residues. The V gene's germline CDR1 is NNHDY and CDR2 SYVADS. V lost 9 bases and J 0 bases, leaving 11 bases between the germline ends. This CDR3 reads CATGTTSAETLYF. The CDR3 bases that were read are TGTGCCACGGGGACAACTAGTGCAGAA.

Points on this clone: Any gene name here is a mouse gene name. The missing CDR3 end, 4 residues past where the read stops, is filled in from the germline J gene. V and J are TRBV13-3 and TRBJ1-1; 10 bases map to TRBD1. The CDR3 runs to 14 residues. Per germline, CDR1 NNHDY and CDR2 SYVADS. The covered CDR3 bases are TGTGCCAGCAGTGCCAACGGACAGGGGGGA. It yields the protein CASSANGQGG. The whole CDR3 region reads CASSANGQGGEVFF.

This clone turned up a few times. Mouse gene names and germline throughout. The sequence runs out 4 residues before the end of the CDR3; the remainder is reconstructed from the germline J gene. This chain uses TRBV31 with TRBJ2-2; 9 bases fit TRBD1. Germline loops: CDR1 GKSSPN, CDR2 SITVG. V was pared by 2 bases and J by 3 bases, with 4 bases of the junction left unmatched. The CDR3 has 15 residues. CDR3 DNA (partial): TGTGCCTGGAGTTACAGGGGGCAGGACACCGGG. Residues: CAWSYRGQDTG. The complete CDR3 protein is CAWSYRGQDTGQLYF.

This clone was counted between two and nine times. Gene names are the mouse ones. The CDR3 end is not reached by the read, which stops 4 residues before it; the germline J gene fills it in. V usage is TRBV12-1 and J usage is TRBJ1-2; 9 positions agree with TRBD1. V lost 0 bases, J lost 2 bases, and 3 bases stayed unmatched. Germline loops: CDR1 SGHSN, CDR2 HYEKVE. The CDR3 has 15 amino acids. This CDR3 is CASSLSGTGNSDYTF. The sequenced part of the CDR3 DNA is TGTGCCAGCTCTCTCTCCGGGACAGGGAACTCC.

To note about this clone: Gene and germline names: mouse. Read coverage stops 4 residues before the CDR3 terminus; the germline J gene supplies the remainder. The same CDR3 is also encoded by other DNA sequences in this sample. The V call is TRBV1, the J call TRBJ2-2; D is possibly TRBD1 (6 bases). This CDR3 has 14 residues. Trimming removed 3 bases at V and 4 bases at J, with 9 bases between. CDR1 is NSQYPW and CDR2 is LRSPGD in the germline V gene (reference sequence). The CDR3 region is CTCSAQGSTGQLYF. CDR3 DNA, as far as it was read: TGCACCTGCAGTGCGCAGGGGAGCACCGGG.

This clone was detected a few times. Gene names and germline match the mouse. Coverage ceases 4 residues before the CDR3 finishes, and the germline J gene fills in the end. The V call is TRBV13-2, the J call TRBJ2-2; possible D gene TRBD2, 6 bases. The V gene lost 0 bases and the J gene lost 2 bases, with 8 bases spanning the gap. Germline loops: CDR1 NNHNN, CDR2 SYGAGS (reference sequence). The CDR3 extends over 15 amino acids. CDR3 bases read: TGTGCCAGCGGTGATGCTGGGGACAACACCGGG. Its translation is CASGDAGDNTG. The whole CDR3 reads CASGDAGDNTGQLYF.

For this clone: Gene names denote mouse genes. The read terminates 4 residues before the CDR3 end, so the remaining end is supplied by the germline J gene. J is TRBJ1-1 and V is TRBV1; 8 bases align to TRBD1. V lost 0 bases, J lost 4 bases, and 4 bases stayed unmatched. The CDR3 totals 15 residues. Germline CDR1 and CDR2: NSQYPW and LRSPGD (reference sequence). CDR3: CTCSADRGLGTEVFF. CDR3 bases read: TGCACCTGCAGTGCAGACAGGGGGCTCGGCACA.

In this sample, this clone turned up a few times. Mouse gene names and germline throughout. The read ends 3 residues before the CDR3 terminus; that terminus is restored from the germline J gene. This chain joins TRBV19 and TRBJ1-6; a weak D match, TRBD1 (5 bases). TRBJ1-6 is classed as an ORF, of uncertain function. Germline CDR1 reads FNHDT; CDR2 reads SITEND (reference sequence). Trimming shortened V by 1 base and J by 7 bases, and 12 bases separated the two germline ends. The length of the CDR3 is 15 residues. The chain's CDR3 is CASSIWAGQNSPLYF. CDR3 bases read: TGTGCCAGCAGTATATGGGCAGGGCAGAATTCGCCC.

This clone was counted a few times. Mouse gene names apply. The CDR3 extends 4 residues past the end of the read, so its final part is completed from the germline J gene. The genes are TRBV19 and TRBJ2-1; TRBD2 matches 7 bases. Germline lookup yields CDR1 FNHDT and CDR2 SITEND (reference sequence). Unmatched junction bases numbered 5, after V lost 2 bases and J lost 0 bases. The CDR3 loop spans 16 amino acids. The covered CDR3 bases are TGTGCCAGCAGTATCTCAACTGGGGTTAACTATGCT. Its translation: CASSISTGVNYA. The complete CDR3 protein is CASSISTGVNYAEQFF.

This clone has just a few counts. Each gene name is a mouse one. Coverage ceases 4 residues before the CDR3 finishes, and the germline J gene fills in the end. The chain has TRBV13-2 and TRBJ1-2, with a tentative D call TRBD1 (6 bases). Per germline, CDR1 NNHNN and CDR2 SYGAGS (reference sequence). CDR3 length equals 16 residues. The V gene lost 1 base and the J gene lost 3 bases, with 16 bases spanning the gap. CDR3 loop: CASGDITRGGDSDYTF. The part of the CDR3 DNA that was read is TGTGCCAGCGGTGATATCACCAGGGGCGGGGACTCC.

This clone appeared a few times. Genes here carry mouse names. The DNA read from the CDR3 is TGTGCCAGGGACAGGGAGGGCGCT. Its protein is CARDREGA. Given in full, the CDR3 is CARDREGAEQFF. V is TRBV19 and J is TRBJ2-1, with 8 bases fitting TRBD1. The read terminates 4 residues ahead of where the CDR3 ends, so the germline J gene completes it. This CDR3 region has 12 residues. The germline gives CDR1 FNHDT, CDR2 SITEND (reference sequence).

This clone occurred many times. The germline and genes are mouse ones. The read comes to an end 4 residues before the CDR3 does, leaving the germline J gene to fill in the end. The chain is built from TRBV1 and TRBJ2-5; perhaps TRBD1 as D (5 bases). CDR3 size: 14 residues. CDR1 and CDR2 (germline): NSQYPW, LRSPGD (reference sequence). The CDR3 bases that were read are TGCACCTGCAGTGCAGATAACCAGGGAGAC. Translating gives CTCSADNQGD. The whole CDR3 protein is CTCSADNQGDTQYF.

Concerning this clone: Gene names are the mouse ones. The read terminates 4 residues before the CDR3 end, so the remaining end is supplied by the germline J gene. This sample also contains other DNA sequences that code for the same CDR3. The rearrangement links TRBV13-3 to TRBJ2-4; TRBD2 aligns across 12 bases. The CDR3 runs to 14 residues. Germline CDR1 and CDR2: NNHDY and SYVADS. CDR3 DNA (partial): TGTGCCAGCAGAGACTGGGGGGGCGAAAAC. Encoded protein: CASRDWGGEN. From start to end, the CDR3 is CASRDWGGENTLYF.

This clone occurred a few times. Genes here carry mouse names. The CDR3 end lies 4 residues beyond the end of the read and is filled in from the germline J gene. This chain connects TRBV17 to TRBJ1-1; TRBD1 agrees at 10 bases. In germline, CDR1 is MNHDT, CDR2 YYDKIL. The CDR3 length is 13 residues. The CDR3 sequence: CASSRQGAGEVFF. CDR3 bases read: TGTGCTAGCAGTCGACAGGGGGCGGGA.

This clone showed up many times. Gene names are mouse gene names. The read finishes 4 residues shy of the CDR3 end, and the germline J gene is used to complete it. The genes are TRBV19 and TRBJ2-1; D unclear. From germline, CDR1 is FNHDT and CDR2 SITEND (reference sequence). The V and J ends lost 6 bases and 3 bases respectively, with 4 bases between them. CDR3 length equals 11 residues. The covered CDR3 bases are TGTGCCAGCACCCTCTATGCT. Its protein is CASTLYA. The complete CDR3 protein is CASTLYAEQFF.

Points on this clone: Gene names are mouse gene names. The read finishes 4 residues shy of the CDR3 end, and the germline J gene is used to complete it. The chain employs TRBV5 and TRBJ1-2; D is ambiguous. The germline V gene encodes CDR1 LGHNA and CDR2 YNLKQL (reference sequence). The V end was cut by 0 bases, the J end by 0 bases, with 5 bases between. The CDR3 totals 14 residues. The sequenced CDR3 bases are TGTGCCAGCAGCCAAGAACACACAAACTCC. Protein sequence: CASSQEHTNS. The entire CDR3 protein is CASSQEHTNSDYTF.

Comments on this clone: Genes and germline are mouse. The read stops 4 residues short of the end of the CDR3; the missing end is completed from the germline J gene. The V call is TRBV29, the J call TRBJ1-2, with 9 bases aligning to TRBD1. Unmatched junction bases numbered 6, after V lost 5 bases and J lost 2 bases. The CDR3 covers 15 residues. Per the germline V gene, CDR1 is MSHET and CDR2 is SYDVDS. CDR3 DNA, as far as it was read: TGTGCTAGCAGTCACCTCGGGACAGGGAACTCC. Its protein is CASSHLGTGNS. The CDR3, in full, reads CASSHLGTGNSDYTF.

A few counts support this clone. The gene symbols are mouse symbols. The missing CDR3 end, 4 residues past where the read stops, is filled in from the germline J gene. V usage is TRBV13-1 and J usage is TRBJ2-2; TRBD2 matches 11 bases. Trimming took 0 bases from V and 1 from J; bases not matched to a gene: 5. Germline assignment: CDR1 NSHNY and CDR2 SYGAGN. This CDR3 spans 18 amino acids. The sequenced CDR3 bases are TGTGCCAGCAGTGATGTCCCGGGACTGGGGGAAAACACCGGG. As protein: CASSDVPGLGENTG. The whole CDR3 is CASSDVPGLGENTGQLYF.

As for this clone: A read error may be the cause here, since a much bigger clone is one base away. Gene names are the mouse ones. The read ends 4 residues before the CDR3 terminus; that terminus is restored from the germline J gene. This chain joins TRBV5 and TRBJ2-3, with D tentatively TRBD2 (5 bases). Germline V gene data show CDR1 as LGHNA and CDR2 as YNLKQL (reference sequence). The CDR3 runs 15 residues. Trimming cost V 1 base and J 0 bases, with 8 bases left between them. CDR3 DNA, as far as it was read: TGTGCCAGCAGCCAAGGACTGACTAGTGCAGAA. Translating gives CASSQGLTSAE. The CDR3, in full, reads CASSQGLTSAETLYF.

A remark on this clone: Genes and germline come from the mouse. Read sequence stops 4 residues before the CDR3 end, and the germline J gene provides the missing end. Other DNA sequences from this sample encode an identical CDR3 as well. The chain uses TRBV1 and TRBJ2-5; TRBD2 matches at 8 bases. The CDR3 loop spans 15 amino acids. V shed 0 bases, J shed 3 bases, and the junction held 2 bases outside the gene matches. Germline V CDR1 and CDR2: NSQYPW, LRSPGD (reference sequence). The DNA read from the CDR3 is TGCACCTGCAGTGCAGAGGGGACTGGACAAGAC. Amino acids: CTCSAEGTGQD. The CDR3 in full is CTCSAEGTGQDTQYF. Looking up the rest from reference TRBV1 and TRBJ2-5 gives the full variable domain: VTLLEQNPRWRLVPRGQAVNLRCILKNSQYPWMSWYQQDLQKQLQWLFTLRSPGDKEVKSLPGADYLATRVTDTELRLQVANMSQGRTLYCTCSAEGTGQDTQYFGPGTRLLVL.

This clone has more than one count but fewer than ten. The genes and germline here are from mouse. The read terminates 4 residues before the CDR3 end, so the remaining end is supplied by the germline J gene. The sample holds other DNA sequences that translate to the same CDR3. The chain employs TRBV19 and TRBJ2-3; 12 bases are shared with TRBD2. Germline CDR1 and CDR2: FNHDT and SITEND (reference sequence). Losses at the gene ends were 4 bases for V and 3 bases for J; bases not matched to a gene: 6. There are 16 residues in the CDR3. The DNA read from the CDR3 is TGTGCCAGCAGTCCGACTGGGGGGGCTGGGGCAGAA. This codes for CASSPTGGAGAE. Given in full, the CDR3 is CASSPTGGAGAETLYF.

Comment on this clone: Genes and germline come from the mouse. The read ends 4 residues early relative to the CDR3; the germline J gene fills the gap. This chain uses TRBV19 with TRBJ2-2; D is unresolved. V gave up 5 bases and J gave up 3 bases, with 11 bases separating them. The CDR3 covers 14 residues. The germline gives CDR1 FNHDT, CDR2 SITEND (reference sequence). The CDR3 loop is CASRKQSDTGQLYF. CDR3 DNA, as far as it was read: TGTGCCAGCAGAAAACAGTCGGACACCGGG.

As regards this clone: Gene names denote mouse genes. Coverage ceases 4 residues before the CDR3 finishes, and the germline J gene fills in the end. The sample carries other DNA sequences with the same CDR3. This chain uses TRBV19 with TRBJ2-3; 10 bases are shared with TRBD2. The CDR3 is made up of 15 amino acids. V dropped 5 bases and J dropped 0; count of bases not matched to a gene: 3. Per the germline V gene, CDR1 is FNHDT and CDR2 is SITEND (reference sequence). The CDR3 DNA, read in part, is TGTGCCAGCAGCCGGACTGGGGGTAGTGCAGAA. Its protein is CASSRTGGSAE. The entire CDR3 sequence reads CASSRTGGSAETLYF.

This clone has just a few counts. Gene labels here are mouse ones. The sequence runs out 4 residues before the end of the CDR3; the remainder is reconstructed from the germline J gene. The chain employs TRBV29 and TRBJ2-3, with D unresolved. Germline V gene lookup returns CDR1 MSHET and CDR2 SYDVDS. The CDR3 covers 15 residues. V lost 2 bases to trimming and J lost 0 bases, with 9 bases between them. CDR3 sequence reads: CASSLSPTSAETLYF. The part of the CDR3 DNA that was read is TGTGCTAGCAGTTTAAGCCCAACTAGTGCAGAA.

On this clone: Mouse gene names and germline throughout. Sequencing ends 4 residues short of the CDR3 end; the germline J gene provides the rest. This chain connects TRBV5 to TRBJ2-7; TRBD1 matches at 9 bases. Germline CDR1 is LGHNA and CDR2 is YNLKQL (reference sequence). The CDR3 spans 13 residues. CDR3 protein: CASSSGTGNEQYF. The part of the CDR3 DNA that was read is TGTGCCAGCAGCTCCGGGACAGGGAAT.